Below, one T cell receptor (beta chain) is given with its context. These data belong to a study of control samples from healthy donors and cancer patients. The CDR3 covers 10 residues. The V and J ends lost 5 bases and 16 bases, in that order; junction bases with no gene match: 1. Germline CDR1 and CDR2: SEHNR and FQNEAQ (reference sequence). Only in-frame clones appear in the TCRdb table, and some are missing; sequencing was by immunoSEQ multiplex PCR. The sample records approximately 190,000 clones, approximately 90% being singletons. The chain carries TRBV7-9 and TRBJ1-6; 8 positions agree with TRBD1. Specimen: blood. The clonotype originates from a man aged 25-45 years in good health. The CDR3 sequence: CASSRDRLHF. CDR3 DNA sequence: TGTGCCAGCAGCCGGGACAGGCTCCACTTT.